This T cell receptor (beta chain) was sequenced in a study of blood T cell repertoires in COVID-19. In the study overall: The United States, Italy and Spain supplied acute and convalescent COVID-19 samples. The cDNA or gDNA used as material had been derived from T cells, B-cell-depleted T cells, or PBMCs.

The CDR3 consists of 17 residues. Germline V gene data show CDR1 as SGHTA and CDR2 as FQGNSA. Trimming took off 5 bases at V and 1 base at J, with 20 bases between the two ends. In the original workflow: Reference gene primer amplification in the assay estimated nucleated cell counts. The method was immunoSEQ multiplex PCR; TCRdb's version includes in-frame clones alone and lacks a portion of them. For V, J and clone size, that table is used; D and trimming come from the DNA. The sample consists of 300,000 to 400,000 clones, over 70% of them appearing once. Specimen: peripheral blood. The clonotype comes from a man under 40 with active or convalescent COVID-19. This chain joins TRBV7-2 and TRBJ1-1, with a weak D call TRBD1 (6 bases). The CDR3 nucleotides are TGTGCCAGCAGCGCCCCCCGGGACATCTGGACGAACACTGAAGCTTTCTTT. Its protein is CASSAPRDIWTNTEAFF.